These 10 T cell receptor beta chains were sequenced from one sample in a study of blood T cell repertoires in COVID-19 (dated by TCRdb to 2018 to 2021). The library was generated by the immunoSEQ multiplex PCR assay. What TCRdb holds here is the immuneACCESS table cut down to in-frame rearrangements. Part of the clones is not present; checked against another copy, under half of the missing clones reflect an unresolved V gene, and the others are unexplained. This sample holds 140,000 or so clones; around three quarters were observed only once. The leading ten clones occupy about 8.6% of the sample. The sequenced sample consisted of peripheral blood. The source of these receptors is a man aged 50 or older with active or convalescent COVID-19.

The chain links TRBV30 to TRBJ2-1, with 7 nucleotides matching TRBD2. The CDR3 contains 15 residues. Losses at the gene ends were 1 base for V and 10 bases for J; bases not matched to a gene: 13. Germline CDR1 reads GTSNPN; CDR2 reads SVGIG (reference sequence). CDR3 DNA: TGTGCCTGGAGTGGTGGGTCGGGAGGAAGCTCCGAGCAGTTCTTC. This gives the protein CAWSGGSGGSSEQFF.

The chain carries TRBV4-2 and TRBJ2-7; a weak D match, TRBD2 (5 bases). Germline V gives CDR1 LGHNA, CDR2 YNFKEQ. CDR3 length: 14 amino acids. Trimming took off 4 bases at V and 7 bases at J, with 17 bases between the two ends. CDR3 coding DNA: TGTGCCAGCAGCCTGGACTTCACCTTGAGGGAGCAGTACTTC. This sequence encodes CASSLDFTLREQYF.

The chain combines TRBV12-3 or TRBV12-4 with TRBJ2-7; TRBD2 agrees at 7 bases. The CDR3 sequence is 13 residues long. Germline trimming cut 9 bases from V and 0 bases from J; bases unmatched to any gene: 5. The CDR3 DNA follows: TGTGCCAGTGGTAGCGGGTCCTCCTACGAGCAGTACTTC. Protein: CASGSGSSYEQYF.

The chain uses TRBV3-1 (or the pseudogene TRBV3-2) and TRBJ2-1; D unclear. V was trimmed by 4 bases and J by 3 bases, leaving 13 bases between them. The CDR3 sequence is 15 residues long. CDR1 is LGHDT, CDR2 YNNKEL, per germline (reference sequence). CDR3 sequence (DNA): TGTGCCAGCAGCCCCACACAGTTCAACTACAATGAGCAGTTCTTC. As protein: CASSPTQFNYNEQFF.

DNA of the CDR3: TGTGCCAGCAGCTTAGATAGCGGGGGAAGCACAGATACGCAGTATTTT. This sequence encodes CASSLDSGGSTDTQYF. J is TRBJ2-3 and V is TRBV7-2, with TRBD2 matching over 9 bases. The V gene end was trimmed by 1 base and the J gene end by 0 bases; junction bases not matched to a gene: 2. This CDR3 is built from 16 residues. CDR1 is SGHTA, CDR2 FQGNSA, per germline.

The rearrangement links TRBV5-4 to TRBJ1-2, with TRBD1 matching over 11 bases. Germline values: CDR1 SGHNT, CDR2 YYREEE (reference sequence). CDR3 size: 15 residues. J gave up 4 bases and V 4 bases, and 6 bases lay outside the gene matches. The CDR3 is CASSLRTGGTYGYTF. The CDR3 nucleotides are TGTGCCAGCAGCCTCCGGACAGGGGGCACCTATGGCTACACCTTC.

The chain uses TRBV11-2 and TRBJ2-3; TRBD2 aligns across 15 bases. The V and J ends lost 5 bases and 4 bases, in that order; junction bases with no gene match: 7. Germline CDR1 SGHAT, CDR2 FQNNGV. The CDR3 consists of 17 residues. The CDR3: CASSVGLAGGPADTQYF. The CDR3 DNA reads TGTGCCAGCAGCGTTGGACTAGCGGGAGGGCCCGCAGATACGCAGTATTTT.

In this sample, this clone turned up once. CDR3: CAISDHISRYEAFF. As DNA, the CDR3 is TGTGCCATCAGTGACCATATTAGCCGGTATGAAGCTTTCTTT. The chain recombines TRBV10-3 with TRBJ1-1, with D hard to call. CDR1 and CDR2 from the germline V gene are ENHRY and SYGVKD. V was trimmed by 3 bases and J by 7 bases, leaving 15 bases between them. The CDR3 has 14 residues.

This chain links TRBV28 with TRBJ2-1, with D tentatively TRBD2 (6 bases). CDR1 and CDR2 (germline): MDHEN, SYDVKM. The CDR3 has 15 amino acids. Trimming pared 3 bases from V and 10 bases from J, leaving 19 bases between. As DNA, the CDR3 is TGTGCCAGCAGTTTTCTCTCCGGACTAATACGGGAGCAGTTCTTC. Protein product: CASSFLSGLIREQFF.

V gene TRBV7-3 combines with J gene TRBJ1-3, with D unresolved. The germline V gene encodes CDR1 SGHTA and CDR2 FQGTGA. This CDR3 is built from 13 residues. Trimming removed 5 bases from V and 2 bases from J, with 7 bases in between. The DNA of the CDR3 is TGTGCCAGCAGCCGGTCCCCTGGAAACACCATATATTTT. Its protein product is CASSRSPGNTIYF.